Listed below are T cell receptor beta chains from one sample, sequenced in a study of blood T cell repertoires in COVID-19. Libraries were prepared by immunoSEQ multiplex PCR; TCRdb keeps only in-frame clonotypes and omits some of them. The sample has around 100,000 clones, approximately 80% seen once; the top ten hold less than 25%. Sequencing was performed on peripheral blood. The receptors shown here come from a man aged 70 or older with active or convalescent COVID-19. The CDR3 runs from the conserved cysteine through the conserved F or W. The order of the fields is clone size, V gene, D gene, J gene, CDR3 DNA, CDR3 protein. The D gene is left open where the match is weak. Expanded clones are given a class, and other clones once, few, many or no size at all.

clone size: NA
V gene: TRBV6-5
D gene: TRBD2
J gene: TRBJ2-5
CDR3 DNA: TGTGCCAGCAGGCCGGGACTAGGGCGCCAAGAGACCCAGTACTTC
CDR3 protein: CASRPGLGRQETQYF

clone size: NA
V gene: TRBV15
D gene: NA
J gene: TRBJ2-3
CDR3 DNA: TGTGCCACCAGCAGAAGGCCTAGCAGCACAGATACGCAGTATTTT
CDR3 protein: CATSRRPSSTDTQYF

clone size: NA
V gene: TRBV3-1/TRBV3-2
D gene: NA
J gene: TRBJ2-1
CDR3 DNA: TGTGCCAGCAGCCAAGCCGCAGGCGAGCAGTTCTTC
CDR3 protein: CASSQAAGEQFF

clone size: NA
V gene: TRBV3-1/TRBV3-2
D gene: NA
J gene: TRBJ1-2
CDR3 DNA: TGTGCCAGCAGTGAAACAACCTTTAACTATCGCTACACCTTC
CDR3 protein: CASSETTFNYRYTF

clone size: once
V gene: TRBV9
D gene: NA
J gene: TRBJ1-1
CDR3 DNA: TGTGCCAGCAGCGTAGGAAGGGCAGGGGATGGTGAAGCTTTCTTT
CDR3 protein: CASSVGRAGDGEAFF

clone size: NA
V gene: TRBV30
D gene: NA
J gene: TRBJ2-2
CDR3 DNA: TGTGCCTGGAGTGCCTTAGGGGGGAACACCGGGGAGCTGTTTTTT
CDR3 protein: CAWSALGGNTGELFF

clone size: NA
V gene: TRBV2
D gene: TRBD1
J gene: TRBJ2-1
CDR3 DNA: TGTGCCAGCTCCAGCATCAGGGGGCGAACCTACAATGAGCAGTTCTTC
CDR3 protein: CASSSIRGRTYNEQFF

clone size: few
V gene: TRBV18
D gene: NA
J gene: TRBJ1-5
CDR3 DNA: TGTGCCAGCTCACCTCAGGAGGGCAATCAGCCCCAGCATTTT
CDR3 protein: CASSPQEGNQPQHF

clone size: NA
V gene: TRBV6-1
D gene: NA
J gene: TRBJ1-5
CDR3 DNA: TGTGCCAGCAGTGAAATACAGGTACTCAATCAGCCCCAGCATTTT
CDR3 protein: CASSEIQVLNQPQHF

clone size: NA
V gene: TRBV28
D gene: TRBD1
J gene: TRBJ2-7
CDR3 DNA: TGTGCCAGCAGTTGGTCGACAGGGGGCTACGAGCAGTACTTC
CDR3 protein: CASSWSTGGYEQYF

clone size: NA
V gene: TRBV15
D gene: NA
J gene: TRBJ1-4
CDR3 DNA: TGTGCCACCAGCAGAGATCAGGGCAACCGCGAAAAACTGTTTTTT
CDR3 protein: CATSRDQGNREKLFF

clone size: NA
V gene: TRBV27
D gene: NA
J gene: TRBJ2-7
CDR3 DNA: TGTGCCGCGTCTACACAGGGCACCTACGAGCAGTACTTC
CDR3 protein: CAASTQGTYEQYF

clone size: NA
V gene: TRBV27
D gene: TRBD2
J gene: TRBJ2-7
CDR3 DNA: TGTGCCAGCAGTTATTATACTAGCGGTACCTCCTACGAGCAGTACTTC
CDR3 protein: CASSYYTSGTSYEQYF

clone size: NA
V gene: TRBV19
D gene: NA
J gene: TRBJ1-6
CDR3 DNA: TGTGCCAGTAGCCTCCGAGGAGGGGCTAATTCACCCCTCCACTTT
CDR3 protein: CASSLRGGANSPLHF

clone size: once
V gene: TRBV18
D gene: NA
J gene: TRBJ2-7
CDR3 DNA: TGTGCCAGCTCCTTACTCTTAGACGAGCAGTACTTC
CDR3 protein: CASSLLLDEQYF

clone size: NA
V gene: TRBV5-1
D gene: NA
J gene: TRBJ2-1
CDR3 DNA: TGCGCCAGCAGCCTGGAGCCCGGTTCCTACAATGAGCAGTTCTTC
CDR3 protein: CASSLEPGSYNEQFF

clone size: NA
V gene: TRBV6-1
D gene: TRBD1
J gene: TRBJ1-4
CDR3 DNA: TGTGCCAGCAGTTTGGACAGGACTATTTTTTTT
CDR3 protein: CASSLDRTIFF

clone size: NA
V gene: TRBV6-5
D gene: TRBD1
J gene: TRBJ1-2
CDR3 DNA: TGTGCCAGCACCCAGGGGGCTAACTATGGCTACACCTTC
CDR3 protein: CASTQGANYGYTF

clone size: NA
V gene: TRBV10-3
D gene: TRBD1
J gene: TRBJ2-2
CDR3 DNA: TGTGCCATCAGGGAGGGACAGGGGGCGTCTAACACCGGGGAGCTGTTTTTT
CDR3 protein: CAIREGQGASNTGELFF

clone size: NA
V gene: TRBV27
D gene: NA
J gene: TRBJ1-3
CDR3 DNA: TGTGCCAGCAGTAACTCGGGGGGCTCTGGAAACACCATATATTTT
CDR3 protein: CASSNSGGSGNTIYF

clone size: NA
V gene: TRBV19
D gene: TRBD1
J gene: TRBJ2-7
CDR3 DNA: TGTGCCAGTAGTCCCCGGGACAGGCCCTACGAGCAGTACTTC
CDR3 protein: CASSPRDRPYEQYF

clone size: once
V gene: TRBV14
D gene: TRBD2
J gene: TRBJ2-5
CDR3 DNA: TGTGCCAGCAGTGGCGTTCCGGGCGGGAGGGCAGAGACCCAGTACTTC
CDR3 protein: CASSGVPGGRAETQYF

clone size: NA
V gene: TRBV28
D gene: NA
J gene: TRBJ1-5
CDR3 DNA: TGTGCAGAATGGGAACAGGCCTATCAGCCCCAGCATTTT
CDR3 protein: CAEWEQAYQPQHF

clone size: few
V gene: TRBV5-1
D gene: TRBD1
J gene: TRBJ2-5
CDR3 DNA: TGCGCCAGCAGCTTAACAGGGGCGTGGGAGACCCAGTACTTC
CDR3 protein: CASSLTGAWETQYF

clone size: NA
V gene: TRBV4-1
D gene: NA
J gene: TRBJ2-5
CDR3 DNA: TGCGCCAGCAGCCAAGAACCCCCCGGGACCCAGTACTTC
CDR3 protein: CASSQEPPGTQYF

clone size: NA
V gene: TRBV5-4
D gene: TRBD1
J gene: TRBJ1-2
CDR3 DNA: TGTGCCAGCAGCTCACAAAACAGGGGCGGACCTAACTATGGCTACACCTTC
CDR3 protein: CASSSQNRGGPNYGYTF

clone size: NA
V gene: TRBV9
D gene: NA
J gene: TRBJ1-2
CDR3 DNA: TGTGCCAGCAGCGTAGGGCCAGGCTATGGCTACACCTTC
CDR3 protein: CASSVGPGYGYTF

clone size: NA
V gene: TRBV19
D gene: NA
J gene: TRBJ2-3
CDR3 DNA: TGTGCCAGTAGTATAGGGCCCTCTAGCACAGATACGCAGTATTTT
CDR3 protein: CASSIGPSSTDTQYF

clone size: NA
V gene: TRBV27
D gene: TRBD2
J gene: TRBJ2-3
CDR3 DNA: TGTGCCAGCAGTTCCCCACTAGCCAGGCGGGGGGATACGCAGTATTTT
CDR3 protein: CASSSPLARRGDTQYF

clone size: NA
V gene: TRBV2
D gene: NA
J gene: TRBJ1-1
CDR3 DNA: TGTGCCAGCAGTGATGAGGTATCGAACACTGAAGCTTTCTTT
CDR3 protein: CASSDEVSNTEAFF

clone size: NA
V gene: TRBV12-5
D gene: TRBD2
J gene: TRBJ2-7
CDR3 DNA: TGTGCTAGTGGTTCACCCCGACTAGCGGCAACCTACGAGCAGTACTTC
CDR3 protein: CASGSPRLAATYEQYF

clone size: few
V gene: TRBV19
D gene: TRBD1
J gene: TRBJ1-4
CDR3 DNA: TGTGCCAGTAGTGCCACGGGACAGGCTTCTGTAAAACTGTTTTTT
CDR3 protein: CASSATGQASVKLFF

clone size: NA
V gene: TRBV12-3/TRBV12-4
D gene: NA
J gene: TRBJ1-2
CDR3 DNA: TGTGCCAGCAGTTTATCAGTGGTTGGCGGCTACACCTTC
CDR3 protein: CASSLSVVGGYTF

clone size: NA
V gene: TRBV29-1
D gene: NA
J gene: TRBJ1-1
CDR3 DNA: TGCAGCGTTAAAAAAAGAGACTTGACGAACACTGAAGCTTTCTTT
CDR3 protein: CSVKKRDLTNTEAFF

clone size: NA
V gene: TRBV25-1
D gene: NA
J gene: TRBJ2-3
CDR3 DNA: TGTGCCAGCAGTACCCCTCGACAGGGCACAGATACGCAGTATTTT
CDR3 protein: CASSTPRQGTDTQYF

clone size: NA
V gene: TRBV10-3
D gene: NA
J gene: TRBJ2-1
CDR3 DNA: TGTGCCGTCAGACCGACAGAGGTCGGGTCCCAGTTCTTC
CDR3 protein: CAVRPTEVGSQFF

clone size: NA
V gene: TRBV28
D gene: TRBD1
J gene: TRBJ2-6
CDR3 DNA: TGTGCCAGCAGCGGTGGGACAGGTACCGGGGCCAACGTCCTGACTTTC
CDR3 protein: CASSGGTGTGANVLTF

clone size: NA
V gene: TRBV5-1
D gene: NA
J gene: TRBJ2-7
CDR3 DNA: TGCGCCAGCAGCCGGGACACTACCTACGAGCAGTACTTC
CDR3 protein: CASSRDTTYEQYF

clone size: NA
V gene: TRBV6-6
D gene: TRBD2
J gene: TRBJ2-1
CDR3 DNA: TGTGCCAGCAGTACTAGCGGGGGGGCCAGTAATGAGCAGTTCTTC
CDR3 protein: CASSTSGGASNEQFF

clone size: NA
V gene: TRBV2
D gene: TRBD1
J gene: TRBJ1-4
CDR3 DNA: TGTGCCAGCAGGTCGACCACAGGGGATAATGAAAAACTGTTTTTT
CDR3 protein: CASRSTTGDNEKLFF

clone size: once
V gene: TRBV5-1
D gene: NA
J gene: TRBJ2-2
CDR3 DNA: TGCGCCAGCAGCCCCGCCCAGGCGAGGAACACCGGGGAGCTGTTTTTT
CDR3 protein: CASSPAQARNTGELFF

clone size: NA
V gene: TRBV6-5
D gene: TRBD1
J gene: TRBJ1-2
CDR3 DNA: TGTGCCAGCAGCCCAGGGGGCGGTGGCTACACCTTC
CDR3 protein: CASSPGGGGYTF

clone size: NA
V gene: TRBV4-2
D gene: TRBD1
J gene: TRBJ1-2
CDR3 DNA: TGTGCCAGCAGCCAAGATGGCTCGGACAGGGGCAAAGGCTACACCTTC
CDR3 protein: CASSQDGSDRGKGYTF

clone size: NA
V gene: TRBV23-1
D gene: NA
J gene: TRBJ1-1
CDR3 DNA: TGCGCCAGCAGTCACCCCCACAGCAGGAACACTGAAGCTTTCTTT
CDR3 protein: CASSHPHSRNTEAFF

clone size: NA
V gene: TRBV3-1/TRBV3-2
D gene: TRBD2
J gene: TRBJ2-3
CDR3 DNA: TGTGCCAGCAGCCAAATGCTGGCTAGCGGGCGAACAGATACGCAGTATTTT
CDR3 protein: CASSQMLASGRTDTQYF

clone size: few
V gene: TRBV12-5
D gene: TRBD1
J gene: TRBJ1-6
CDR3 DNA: TGTGCTAGTGGTCCAAACCCGGACAGGGCGAGTTCACCCCTCCACTTT
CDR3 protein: CASGPNPDRASSPLHF

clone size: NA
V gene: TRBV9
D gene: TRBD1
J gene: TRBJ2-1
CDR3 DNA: TGTGCCAGCAGCCGTAGAGAGGGGGCCCCCTACAATGAGCAGTTCTTC
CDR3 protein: CASSRREGAPYNEQFF

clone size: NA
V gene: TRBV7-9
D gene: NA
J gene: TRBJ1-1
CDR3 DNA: TGTGCCAGCAGCCCCGGGGACAAGCGGAACACTGAAGCTTTCTTT
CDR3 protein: CASSPGDKRNTEAFF

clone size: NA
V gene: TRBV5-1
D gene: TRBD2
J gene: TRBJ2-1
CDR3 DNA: TGCGCCAGCAGCTTGGTAGCGGGGGGGAGCAATGAGCAGTTCTTC
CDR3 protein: CASSLVAGGSNEQFF

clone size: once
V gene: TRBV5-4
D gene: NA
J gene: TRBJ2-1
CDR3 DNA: TGTGCCAGCAGCATACTAGCCTCCGATGAGCAGTTCTTC
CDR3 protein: CASSILASDEQFF

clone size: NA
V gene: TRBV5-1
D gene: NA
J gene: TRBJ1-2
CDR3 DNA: TGCGCCAGCAGTCCCGACGGCGGGAATGGCTACACCTTC
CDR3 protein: CASSPDGGNGYTF

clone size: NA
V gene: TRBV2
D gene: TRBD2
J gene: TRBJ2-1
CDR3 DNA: TGTGCCAGCAGTGTGATGCGGGAGGATGAGCAGTTCTTC
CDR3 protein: CASSVMREDEQFF

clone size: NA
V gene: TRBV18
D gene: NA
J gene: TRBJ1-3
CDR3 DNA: TGTGCCAGCTCCGATGGACAGGGAAACACCATATATTTT
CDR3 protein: CASSDGQGNTIYF

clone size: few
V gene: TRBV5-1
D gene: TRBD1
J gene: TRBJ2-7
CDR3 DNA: TGCGCCAGCAGCCACCGGGACAGGGGATACGAGCAGTACTTC
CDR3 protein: CASSHRDRGYEQYF

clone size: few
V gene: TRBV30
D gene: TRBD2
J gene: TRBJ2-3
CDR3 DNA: TGTGCCTGGAGGACTCTAAGCGGGAGGGCTCCCGCAGATACGCAGTATTTT
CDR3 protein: CAWRTLSGRAPADTQYF

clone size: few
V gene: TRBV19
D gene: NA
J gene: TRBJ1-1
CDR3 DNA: TGTGCCAGTAGTAGACATGGCCCTCGGAACACTGAAGCTTTCTTT
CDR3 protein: CASSRHGPRNTEAFF

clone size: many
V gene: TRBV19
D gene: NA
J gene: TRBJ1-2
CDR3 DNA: TGTGCCAGTAGTATAGGGGCAGGGAACTATGGCTACACCTTC
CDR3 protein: CASSIGAGNYGYTF

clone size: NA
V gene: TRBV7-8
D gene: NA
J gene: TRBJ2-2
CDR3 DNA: TGTGCCAGCAGCTTAGAGAGGGCCGGAGGGACCGGGGAGCTGTTTTTT
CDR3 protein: CASSLERAGGTGELFF

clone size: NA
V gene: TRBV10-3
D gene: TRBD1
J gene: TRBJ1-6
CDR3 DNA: TGTGCCATCAGTGAGTCAGTAGGGGGCTTTAATTCACCCCTCCACTTT
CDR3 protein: CAISESVGGFNSPLHF

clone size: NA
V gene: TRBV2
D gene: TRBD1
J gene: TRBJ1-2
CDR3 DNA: TGTGCCAGCAGTGCCGGACAGGGTGGGGGCTACACCTTC
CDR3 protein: CASSAGQGGGYTF